The clone carrying this TCR beta chain was counted once. The antigen is unknown. A read error may account for a junction end that differs from germline. Germline V gene data show CDR1 as MNHEY and CDR2 as SVGEGT. The CDR3 totals 12 residues. Reverse transcription of about 0.5 ug total RNA with a constant-region primer produced TCR beta cDNA. Generation of the TCR beta libraries relied on three nested multiplex PCR rounds using slightly modified ARM-PCR. It was with TRBV1-TRBV30 forward primers and a C-beta reverse primer that the first two PCR rounds were run, at around 9 cycles each. A single record per CDR3 protein comes from TCRdb applying MiXCR to the multiplex PCR reads. Of 80,000 or so distinct CDR3 sequences listed, around 75% are singletons. This record comes from a study of tumor-infiltrating lymphocytes in primary liver carcinoma. Joint extraction of RNA and DNA used roughly 18-34 mg of bulk tissue that was unsorted.

Study results and limitations: With p = 0.039, the top-250-clone fraction in tumors significantly exceeded that in blood.

The source material was liver tumor tissue from sampling region 4. The subset denotes: tumor region T4, right-lateral pole. J is TRBJ1-1 and V is TRBV6-2 or TRBV6-3, with D uncertain. The TCR originated in a woman aged 60-75 years with primary liver carcinoma and hepatitis B virus infection. The CDR3 protein is CASSLRRGKTFF. The CDR3 coding sequence is TGCGCCAGCAGTTTACGGAGAGGAAAAACTTTCTTT.